This T cell receptor (beta chain) was sequenced during a study of T-cell memory formation after mild COVID-19. Points from the study as a whole: CD4+ contracting clones were mainly CM and EM; CD8+ ones, EMRA.

To note about this clonotype: Antigen: not known.

CDR1 is MGHRA and CDR2 is YSYEKL in the germline V gene. CDR3 length: 18 amino acids. Unmatched junction bases numbered 10, after V lost 1 base and J lost 4 bases. TCRdb used MiXCR to reprocess the 5' RACE reads, holding one entry per CDR3 protein. The sample has about 350,000 distinct CDR3 sequences; approximately 13% are singletons. Sequenced material: PBMCs or a T cell subset sorted from them (not recorded which). The sequence was collected from a young man who had mild COVID-19 (a few samples of this study predate the infection). Cell type and time point are not known. The rearrangement links TRBV4-1 to TRBJ2-5; 12 nucleotides match TRBD2. This CDR3 reads CASSQGRLAGARGETQYF. The CDR3 bases are TGCGCCAGCAGCCAAGGACGACTAGCGGGGGCGCGGGGAGAGACCCAGTACTTC.